A single sample gave rise to the 13 T cell receptor beta chains below, sequenced in a study of cytomegalovirus exposure and HLA in healthy donors. The primer mix had 60 Vbeta and 13 Jbeta primers. The protocol was immunoSEQ multiplex PCR, while the TCRdb copy is restricted to in-frame clones and leaves out a portion. This table has some 65,000 clones, around 68% appearing once. The sequenced material came from PBMCs. These receptors originate from a woman in her 30s in good health and CMV-seronegative.

The sample holds one count of this clone. This chain links TRBV5-4 with TRBJ1-5; 10 nucleotides agree with TRBD1. Trimming took 0 bases from V and 7 from J; bases not matched to a gene: 4. This CDR3 spans 15 amino acids. From germline, CDR1 is SGHNT and CDR2 YYREEE (reference sequence). The CDR3 DNA follows: TGTGCCAGCAGCTTGGGGGGGACAGGGGAACAGCCCCAGCATTTT. It yields the protein CASSLGGTGEQPQHF.

This chain joins TRBV7-9 and TRBJ1-1; D is uncertain. The V and J ends lost 2 bases and 1 base respectively, with 8 bases between them. Germline V gives CDR1 SEHNR, CDR2 FQNEAQ (reference sequence). This CDR3 is built from 14 residues. CDR3 coding DNA: TGTGCCAGCAGCTTATTGTCCGGGAACACTGAAGCTTTCTTT. The encoded protein is CASSLLSGNTEAFF. Using reference TRBV7-9 and TRBJ1-1 for the parts outside the CDR3, the full variable domain is DTGVSQNPRHKITKRGQNVTFRCDPISEHNRLYWYRQTLGQGPEFLTYFQNEAQLEKSRLLSDRFSAERPKGSFSTLEIQRTEQGDSAMYLCASSLLSGNTEAFFGQGTRLTVV.

The V and J genes are TRBV15 and TRBJ1-4, with D uncertain. The length of the CDR3 is 15 residues. CDR1 and CDR2 from the germline V gene are LNHNV and YYDKDF (reference sequence). V was trimmed by 0 bases and J by 8 bases, leaving 13 bases between them. The CDR3 here is CATSREWRVGEKLFF. For the CDR3, the DNA is TGTGCCACCAGCAGAGAGTGGAGGGTTGGGGAAAAACTGTTTTTT.

The genes are TRBV7-9 and TRBJ1-6, with D tentatively TRBD1 (5 bases). Trimming took off 10 bases at V and 0 bases at J, with 13 bases between the two ends. Germline CDR1 SEHNR, CDR2 FQNEAQ (reference sequence). The CDR3 is 15 amino acids. The CDR3 DNA sequence: TGTGCCATCCCGGGGGAGAGCTCCTATAATTCACCCCTCCACTTT. Residues: CAIPGESSYNSPLHF.

The chain joins TRBV29-1 to TRBJ2-2; maybe TRBD1 (5 bases). CDR1 is SQVTM and CDR2 is ANQGSEA in the germline V gene. The CDR3 covers 19 residues. Trimming cost V 1 base and J 4 bases, with 25 bases left between them. The CDR3 DNA follows: TGCAGCGTTGAAGTATGGGTGGTTTGGCAGGGTTCGTTCACCGGGGAGCTGTTTTTT. As protein: CSVEVWVVWQGSFTGELFF.

The chain joins TRBV2 to TRBJ1-5; TRBD1 might be the D (5 bases). Deletions cut 3 bases from V and 9 bases from J, with 6 bases between. Germline-derived CDR1 and CDR2 are SNHLY and FYNNEI. CDR3 length: 11 residues. In DNA form, the CDR3 reads TGTGCCAGCAGTGAGGGGGGGCCCCAGCATTTT. Its protein product is CASSEGGPQHF.

In this sample, this clone turned up many times. Other DNA sequences in this sample translate to the same CDR3. The chain joins TRBV6-5 to TRBJ2-7, with 10 bases aligning to TRBD1. V shed 6 bases, J shed 2 bases, and the junction held 1 base outside the gene matches. The CDR3 extends over 13 amino acids. Germline loops: CDR1 MNHEY, CDR2 SVGAGI. The CDR3 DNA reads TGTGCCAGCAGAGACAGGGGGCCCTACGAGCAGTACTTC. It yields the protein CASRDRGPYEQYF.

This chain connects TRBV27 to TRBJ2-5; 7 nucleotides agree with TRBD1. Germline-derived CDR1 and CDR2 are MNHEY and SMNVEV (reference sequence). This CDR3 is built from 11 residues. V trimming: 7 bases; J trimming: 5 bases; junction bases outside the gene matches: 1. CDR3 sequence reads: CASTRGETQYF. DNA of the CDR3: TGTGCCAGCACCAGGGGGGAGACCCAGTACTTC.

The table lists this clone with a count of one. Other DNA sequences in this sample translate to the same CDR3. This sequence joins TRBV7-3 and TRBJ1-1; TRBD1 agrees at 9 bases. The CDR3 consists of 14 residues. Trimming removed 3 bases from V and 3 bases from J; junction bases left unmatched: 2. Germline V gene data show CDR1 as SGHTA and CDR2 as FQGTGA. Written as DNA, the CDR3 is TGTGCCAGCAGCTTGGGACAGGGCCACACTGAAGCTTTCTTT. Translating it yields CASSLGQGHTEAFF.

V usage is TRBV7-6 and J usage is TRBJ1-1; a weak D match, TRBD1 (6 bases). This CDR3 contains 15 residues. Germline V gives CDR1 SGHVS, CDR2 FNYEAQ. With 2 bases removed from V and 5 bases from J, the gap between germline ends came to 15 bases. For the CDR3, the DNA is TGTGCCAGCAGCTTAACCTCAGGGGCGGATACTGAAGCTTTCTTT. This translates into CASSLTSGADTEAFF.

The chain links TRBV9 to TRBJ1-3, with TRBD1 as a possible D gene (6 bases). Germline V lookup: CDR1 SGDLS, CDR2 YYNGEE. This CDR3 has 13 residues. Trimming pared 3 bases from V and 2 bases from J, leaving 6 bases between. The CDR3 nucleotides read TGTGCCAGCAGCGGGACAGCTGGAAACACCATATATTTT. Protein sequence: CASSGTAGNTIYF.

This chain joins TRBV6-1 and TRBJ1-1; 11 bases fit TRBD1. The CDR3 covers 15 residues. V shed 7 bases, J shed 4 bases, and the junction held 8 bases outside the gene matches. CDR1 and CDR2 from the germline V gene are MNHNS and SASEGT. The CDR3 spells CASIFPGTGGTEAFF. The DNA for the CDR3 is TGTGCCAGCATTTTCCCCGGGACAGGGGGCACTGAAGCTTTCTTT.

This chain joins TRBV30 and TRBJ2-5; perhaps TRBD1 as D (6 bases). Per germline, CDR1 GTSNPN and CDR2 SVGIG (reference sequence). Trimming removed 3 bases at V and 5 bases at J, with 10 bases between. This CDR3 comprises 12 residues. The CDR3 DNA is TGTGCCTGGAGCGGCCAGGGGGAGACCCAGTACTTC. The encoded protein is CAWSGQGETQYF.